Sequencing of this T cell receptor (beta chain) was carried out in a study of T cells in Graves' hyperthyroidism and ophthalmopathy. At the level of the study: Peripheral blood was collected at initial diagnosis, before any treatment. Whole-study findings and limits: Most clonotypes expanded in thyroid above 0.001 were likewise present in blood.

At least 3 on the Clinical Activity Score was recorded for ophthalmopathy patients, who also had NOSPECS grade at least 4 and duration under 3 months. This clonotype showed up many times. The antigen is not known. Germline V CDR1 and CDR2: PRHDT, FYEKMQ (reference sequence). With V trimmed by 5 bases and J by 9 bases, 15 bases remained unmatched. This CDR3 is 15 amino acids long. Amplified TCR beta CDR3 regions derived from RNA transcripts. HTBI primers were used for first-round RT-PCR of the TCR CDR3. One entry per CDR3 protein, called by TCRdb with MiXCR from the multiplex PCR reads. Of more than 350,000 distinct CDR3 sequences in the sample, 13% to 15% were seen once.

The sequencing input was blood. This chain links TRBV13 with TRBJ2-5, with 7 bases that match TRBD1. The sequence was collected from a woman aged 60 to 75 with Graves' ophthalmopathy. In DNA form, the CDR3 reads TGTGCCAGCAGCCAACGGGACAGACACATCAGGGCCCAGTACTTC. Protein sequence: CASSQRDRHIRAQYF.